Below, one TCR beta chain is given with its context. The data were taken from a study of cytomegalovirus exposure and HLA in healthy donors. With 4 bases clipped from V and 2 bases from J, the junction kept 4 bases outside the gene matches. This CDR3 contains 15 residues. Germline V gene lookup returns CDR1 ENHRY and CDR2 SYGVKD. The PCR had 60 Vbeta and 13 Jbeta primers. The protocol was immunoSEQ multiplex PCR, while the TCRdb copy is restricted to in-frame clones and leaves out a portion. Here the sample spans more than 85,000 clones, 75% to 85% being singletons. The chain recombines TRBV10-3 with TRBJ2-3, with 9 bases that match TRBD2. The sequencing input was PBMCs. This receptor was taken from a man aged 30 to 45 in good health and CMV-seronegative. The DNA of the CDR3 is TGTGCCATCAGTGTTTTAGCGGGGGCCACAGATACGCAGTATTTT. This codes for CAISVLAGATDTQYF.